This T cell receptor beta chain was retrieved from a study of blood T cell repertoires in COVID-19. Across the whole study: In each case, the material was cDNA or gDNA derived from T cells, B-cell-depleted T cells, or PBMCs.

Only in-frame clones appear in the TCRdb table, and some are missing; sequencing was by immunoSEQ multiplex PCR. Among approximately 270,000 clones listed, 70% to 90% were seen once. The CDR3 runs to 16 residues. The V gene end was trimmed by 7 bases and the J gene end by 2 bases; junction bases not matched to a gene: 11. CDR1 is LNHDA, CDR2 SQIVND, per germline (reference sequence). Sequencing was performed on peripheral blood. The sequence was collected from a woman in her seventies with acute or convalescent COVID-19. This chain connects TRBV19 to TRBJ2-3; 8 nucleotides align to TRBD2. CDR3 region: CASTRRAGGPTDTQYF. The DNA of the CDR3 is TGTGCCAGTACGCGGCGTGCGGGGGGCCCCACAGATACGCAGTATTTT.